These 5 T cell receptor beta chains were all obtained from the same sample, sequenced in a study of T cells in Graves' hyperthyroidism and ophthalmopathy. Amplification targeted TCR beta CDR3 regions from RNA transcripts. The TCR CDR3 was amplified in a first-round RT-PCR using the HTBI primer set. TCRdb recomputed calls from the multiplex PCR reads with MiXCR, one row per CDR3 protein. Of roughly 380,000 distinct CDR3 sequences listed, about 14% are singletons. Input material: blood. Every receptor here comes from a man aged 25 to 40 with Graves' hyperthyroidism that later progressed to Graves' ophthalmopathy.

This clonotype came up many times. V gene TRBV5-1 combines with J gene TRBJ1-4; 7 positions match TRBD1. Germline V gives CDR1 SGHRS, CDR2 YFSETQ. The CDR3 sequence is 19 residues long. Trimming at V came to 3 bases and at J to 0 bases, leaving 14 bases not matched to a gene. This chain's CDR3 is CASSWGLGTEGATNEKLFF. The CDR3 DNA reads as TGCGCCAGCAGCTGGGGACTCGGGACAGAAGGCGCAACTAATGAAAAACTGTTTTTT.

The rearrangement uses TRBV3-1 and TRBJ2-5; TRBD2 agrees at 8 bases. Germline values: CDR1 LGHDT, CDR2 YNNKEL (reference sequence). V was pared by 2 bases and J by 2 bases, with 7 bases of the junction left unmatched. This CDR3 is 16 amino acids long. The CDR3 DNA follows: TGTGCCAGCAGCCAATCTTCTAGCGGGTTACAAGAGACCCAGTACTTC. It is translated as CASSQSSSGLQETQYF.

This clonotype was recorded many times. This chain links TRBV2 with TRBJ2-2; a possible D gene is TRBD1 (5 bases). The V and J ends lost 0 bases and 0 bases respectively, with 11 bases between them. The CDR3 length is 17 residues. Germline CDR1 and CDR2: SNHLY and FYNNEI. CDR3 region: CASSEAGEQANTGELFF. The CDR3 bases are TGTGCCAGCAGTGAAGCTGGTGAACAGGCGAACACCGGGGAGCTGTTTTTT.

This clonotype came up many times. The chain recombines TRBV6-2 or TRBV6-3 with TRBJ2-7; D is ambiguous. The CDR3 extends over 11 amino acids. V lost 6 bases and J 2 bases, leaving 5 bases between the germline ends. CDR1 and CDR2 from the germline V gene are MNHEY and SVGEGT. The CDR3 coding sequence is TGTGCCAGCAGCCAGACCTACGAGCAGTACTTC. It is translated as CASSQTYEQYF.

The sample holds a few counts of this clonotype. V and J are TRBV28 and TRBJ1-1; D is possibly TRBD1 (5 bases). Trimming stripped 2 bases from V and 7 bases from J, with 14 bases between. This CDR3 is 14 amino acids long. Per the germline V gene, CDR1 is MDHEN and CDR2 is SYDVKM. The CDR3 DNA follows: TGTGCCAGCAGTTTAACCGGGGCCTGGGGTGAAGCTTTCTTT. Translated, it gives CASSLTGAWGEAFF.